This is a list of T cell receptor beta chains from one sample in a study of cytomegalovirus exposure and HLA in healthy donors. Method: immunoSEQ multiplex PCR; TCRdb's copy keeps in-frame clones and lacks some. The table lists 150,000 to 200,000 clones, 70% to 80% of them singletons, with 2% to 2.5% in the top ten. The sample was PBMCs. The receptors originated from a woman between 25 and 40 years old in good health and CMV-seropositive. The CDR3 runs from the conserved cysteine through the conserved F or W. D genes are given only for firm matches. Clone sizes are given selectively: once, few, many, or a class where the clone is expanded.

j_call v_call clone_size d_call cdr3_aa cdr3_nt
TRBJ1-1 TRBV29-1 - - CSVARGSTEAFF TGCAGCGTTGCCAGGGGTTCCACTGAAGCTTTCTTT
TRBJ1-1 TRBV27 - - CASSQGLRNTEAFF TGTGCCAGCAGTCAGGGACTCCGGAACACTGAAGCTTTCTTT
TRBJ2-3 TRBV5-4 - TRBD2 CASSLRGGTDTQYF TGTGCCAGCAGCTTGCGCGGGGGGACAGATACGCAGTATTTT
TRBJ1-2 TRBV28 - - CASLIRGSNSHGYTF TGTGCCAGCCTTATACGGGGGTCCAATTCACATGGCTACACCTTC
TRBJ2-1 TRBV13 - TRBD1 CASSTGAGTGAYNEQFF TGTGCCAGCAGCACGGGGGCGGGGACAGGGGCCTACAATGAGCAGTTCTTC
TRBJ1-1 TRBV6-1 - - CASSESWTPKAFF TGTGCCAGCAGTGAAAGTTGGACACCTAAAGCTTTCTTT
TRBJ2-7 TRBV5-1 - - CASSLDAGTYEQYF TGCGCCAGCAGCTTGGACGCGGGTACCTACGAGCAGTACTTC
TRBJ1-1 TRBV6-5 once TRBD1 CASTPEGAYTEAFF TGTGCCAGCACCCCTGAGGGGGCGTACACTGAAGCTTTCTTT
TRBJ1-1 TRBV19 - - CASSITRRGNTEAFF TGTGCCAGTAGTATAACACGACGAGGGAACACTGAAGCTTTCTTT
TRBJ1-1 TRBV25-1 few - CASRDLTEAFF TGTGCCAGCAGGGACTTGACTGAAGCTTTCTTT
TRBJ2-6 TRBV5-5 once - CASSLGGSGANVLTF TGTGCCAGCAGCTTAGGGGGCTCTGGGGCCAACGTCCTGACTTTC
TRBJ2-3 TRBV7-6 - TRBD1 CASSLEGRQGVKDTQYF TGTGCCAGCAGCTTAGAAGGGCGACAGGGGGTTAAAGATACGCAGTATTTT
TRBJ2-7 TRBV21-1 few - CASSKREGLAYEQYF TGTGCCAGCAGCAAAAGGGAGGGGCTAGCCTACGAGCAGTACTTC
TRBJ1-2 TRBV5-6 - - CASSWGGAPRFYGYTF TGTGCCAGCAGCTGGGGTGGGGCACCCAGATTCTATGGCTACACCTTC
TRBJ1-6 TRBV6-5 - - CASSSSTSPLHF TGTGCCAGCAGTTCCTCAACATCACCCCTCCACTTT
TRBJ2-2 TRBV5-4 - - CASSLEADTGELFF TGTGCCAGCAGCTTGGAAGCGGACACCGGGGAGCTGTTTTTT
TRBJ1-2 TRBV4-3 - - CASSQQQQGDYGYTF TGCGCCAGCAGCCAACAGCAACAGGGTGACTATGGCTACACCTTC
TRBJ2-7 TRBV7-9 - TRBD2 CASSLTGTSSYEQYF TGTGCCAGCAGCTTGACCGGGACTAGCTCCTACGAGCAGTACTTC
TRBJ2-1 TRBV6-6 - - CASSRRRGAGEQFF TGTGCCAGCAGTCGCCGTCGGGGGGCCGGTGAGCAGTTCTTC
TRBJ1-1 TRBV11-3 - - CASSLGGVENTEAFF TGTGCCAGCAGCTTGGGGGGAGTCGAGAACACTGAAGCTTTCTTT
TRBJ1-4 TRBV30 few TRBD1 CAWSGRNRGPNSTNEKLFF TGTGCCTGGAGTGGCCGAAACAGGGGACCGAATTCAACTAATGAAAAACTGTTTTTT
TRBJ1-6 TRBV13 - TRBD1 CASSTRQGNSPLHF TGTGCCAGCAGCACACGACAGGGGAATTCACCCCTCCACTTT
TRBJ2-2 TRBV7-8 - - CASSPSTSRYTGELFF TGTGCCAGCAGCCCTTCGACTTCAAGATACACCGGGGAGCTGTTTTTT
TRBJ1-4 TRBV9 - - CASSPTHGAKDEKLFF TGTGCCAGCAGCCCCACCCATGGGGCCAAGGATGAAAAACTGTTTTTT
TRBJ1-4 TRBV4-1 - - CASSPKGQTATNEKLFF TGCGCCAGCAGCCCTAAAGGACAGACTGCAACTAATGAAAAACTGTTTTTT
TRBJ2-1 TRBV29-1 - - CSVGGRLLDEQFF TGCAGCGTTGGAGGGCGACTCTTGGATGAGCAGTTCTTC
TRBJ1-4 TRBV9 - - CASGEANEKLFF TGTGCCAGCGGGGAGGCTAATGAAAAACTGTTTTTT
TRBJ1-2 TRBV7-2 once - CASSPPRWRGTLSGYTF TGTGCCAGCAGCCCACCTAGGTGGAGGGGAACCCTGAGTGGCTACACCTTC
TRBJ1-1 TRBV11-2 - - CASSPWGGATEAFF TGTGCCAGCAGCCCGTGGGGGGGAGCGACTGAAGCTTTCTTT
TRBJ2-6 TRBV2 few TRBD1 CASGDRGLSGANVLTF TGTGCCAGCGGGGACAGGGGCCTCTCTGGGGCCAACGTCCTGACTTTC